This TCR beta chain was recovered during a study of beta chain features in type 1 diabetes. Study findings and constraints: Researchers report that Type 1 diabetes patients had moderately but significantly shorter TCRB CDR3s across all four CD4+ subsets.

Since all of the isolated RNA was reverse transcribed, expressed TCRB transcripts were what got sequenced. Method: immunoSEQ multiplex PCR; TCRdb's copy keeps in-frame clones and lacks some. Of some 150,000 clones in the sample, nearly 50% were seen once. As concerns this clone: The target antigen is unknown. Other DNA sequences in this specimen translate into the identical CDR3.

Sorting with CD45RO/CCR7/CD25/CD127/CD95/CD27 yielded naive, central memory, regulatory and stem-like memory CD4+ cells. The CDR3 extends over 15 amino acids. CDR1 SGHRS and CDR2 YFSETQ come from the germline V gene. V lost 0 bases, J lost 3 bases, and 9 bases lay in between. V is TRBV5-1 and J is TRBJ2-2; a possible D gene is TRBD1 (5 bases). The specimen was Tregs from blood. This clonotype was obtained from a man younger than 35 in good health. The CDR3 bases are TGCGCCAGCAGCTTGGAGGGGCGCGACACCGGGGAGCTGTTTTTT. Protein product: CASSLEGRDTGELFF.